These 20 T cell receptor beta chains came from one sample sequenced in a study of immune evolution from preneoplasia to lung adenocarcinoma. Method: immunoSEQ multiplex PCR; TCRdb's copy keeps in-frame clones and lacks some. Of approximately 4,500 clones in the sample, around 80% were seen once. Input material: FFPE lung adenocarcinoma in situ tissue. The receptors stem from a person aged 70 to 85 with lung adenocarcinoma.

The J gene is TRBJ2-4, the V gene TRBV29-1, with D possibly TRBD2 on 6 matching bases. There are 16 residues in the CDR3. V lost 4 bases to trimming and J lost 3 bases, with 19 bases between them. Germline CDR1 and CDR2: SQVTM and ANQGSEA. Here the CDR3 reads CSVGLGGAGFKNIQYF. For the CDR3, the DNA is TGCAGCGTTGGCCTTGGAGGGGCGGGGTTCAAAAACATTCAGTACTTC.

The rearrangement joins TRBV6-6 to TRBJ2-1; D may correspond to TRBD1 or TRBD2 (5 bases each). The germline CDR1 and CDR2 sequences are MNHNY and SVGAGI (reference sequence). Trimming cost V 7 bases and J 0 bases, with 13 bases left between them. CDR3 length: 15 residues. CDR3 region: CASKRGGLSYNEQFF. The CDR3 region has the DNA TGTGCCAGCAAGAGGGGCGGACTCTCCTACAATGAGCAGTTCTTC.

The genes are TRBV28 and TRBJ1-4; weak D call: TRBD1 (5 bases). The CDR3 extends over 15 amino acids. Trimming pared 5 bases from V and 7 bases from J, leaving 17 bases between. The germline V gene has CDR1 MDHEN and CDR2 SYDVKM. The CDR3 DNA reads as TGTGCCAGCAGTAGCCAACAGGAGCGGGGTGAAAAACTGTTTTTT. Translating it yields CASSSQQERGEKLFF.

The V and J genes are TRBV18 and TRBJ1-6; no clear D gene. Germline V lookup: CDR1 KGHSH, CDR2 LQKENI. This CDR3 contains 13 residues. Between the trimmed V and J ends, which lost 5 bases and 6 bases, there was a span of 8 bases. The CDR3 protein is CASSGARNSPLHF. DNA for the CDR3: TGTGCCAGCTCAGGAGCCCGTAATTCACCCCTCCACTTT.

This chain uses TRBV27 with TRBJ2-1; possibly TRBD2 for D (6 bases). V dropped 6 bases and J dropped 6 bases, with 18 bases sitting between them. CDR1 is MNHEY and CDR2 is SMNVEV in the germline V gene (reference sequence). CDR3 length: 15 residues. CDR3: CASRPLLGGANEQFF. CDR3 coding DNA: TGTGCCAGCAGGCCCCTCCTTGGAGGGGCCAATGAGCAGTTCTTC.

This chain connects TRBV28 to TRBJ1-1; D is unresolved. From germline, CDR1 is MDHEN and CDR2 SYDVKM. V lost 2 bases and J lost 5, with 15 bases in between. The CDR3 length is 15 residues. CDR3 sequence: CASSLDQRRRTEAFF. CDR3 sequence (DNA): TGTGCCAGCAGTTTAGACCAGCGTAGGAGGACTGAAGCTTTCTTT.

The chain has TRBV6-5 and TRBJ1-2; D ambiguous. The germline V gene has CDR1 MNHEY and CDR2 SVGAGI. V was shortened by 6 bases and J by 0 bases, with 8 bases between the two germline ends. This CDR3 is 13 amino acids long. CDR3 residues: CASSPGPNYGYTF. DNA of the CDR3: TGTGCCAGCAGCCCGGGCCCTAACTATGGCTACACCTTC.

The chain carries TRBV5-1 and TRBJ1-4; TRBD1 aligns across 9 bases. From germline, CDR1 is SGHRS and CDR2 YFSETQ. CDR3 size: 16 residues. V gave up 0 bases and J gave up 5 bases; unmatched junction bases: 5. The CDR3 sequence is CASSLGDRGENEKLFF. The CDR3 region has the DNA TGCGCCAGCAGCTTGGGAGACAGGGGGGAAAATGAAAAACTGTTTTTT.

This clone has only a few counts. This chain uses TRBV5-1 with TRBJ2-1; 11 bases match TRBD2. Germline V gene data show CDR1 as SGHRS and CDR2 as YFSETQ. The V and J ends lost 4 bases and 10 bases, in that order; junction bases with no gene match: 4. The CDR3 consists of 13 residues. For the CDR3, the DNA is TGCGCCAGCAGCCTTGGGACTAGCGGAGAGCAGTTCTTC. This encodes CASSLGTSGEQFF.

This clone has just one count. This chain's CDR3 is CASSLDEGLPNYGYTF. In nucleotides, the CDR3 is TGTGCCAGCAGCTTGGACGAGGGCCTGCCTAACTATGGCTACACCTTC. V and J are TRBV5-4 and TRBJ1-2; D gene uncertain. Germline V CDR1 and CDR2: SGHNT, YYREEE (reference sequence). The CDR3 is 16 amino acids. Trimming took off 0 bases at V and 0 bases at J, with 12 bases between the two ends. The full variable domain, completed using reference TRBV5-4 and TRBJ1-2, is ETGVTQSPTHLIKTRGQQVTLRCSSQSGHNTVSWYQQALGQGPQFIFQYYREEENGRGNFPPRFSGLQFPNYSSELNVNALELDDSALYLCASSLDEGLPNYGYTFGSGTRLTVV.

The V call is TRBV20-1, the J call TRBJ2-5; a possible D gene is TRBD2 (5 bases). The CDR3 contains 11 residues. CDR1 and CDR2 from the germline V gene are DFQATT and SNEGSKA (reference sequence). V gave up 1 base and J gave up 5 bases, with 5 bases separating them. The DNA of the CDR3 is TGCAGTGCTAGAGCGGGGGAGACCCAGTACTTC. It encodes CSARAGETQYF.

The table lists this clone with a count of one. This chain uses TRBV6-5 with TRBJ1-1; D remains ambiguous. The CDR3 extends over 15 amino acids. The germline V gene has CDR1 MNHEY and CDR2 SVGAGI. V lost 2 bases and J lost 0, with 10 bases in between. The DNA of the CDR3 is TGTGCCAGCAGTTACCGAGTACCCGTGAACACTGAAGCTTTCTTT. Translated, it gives CASSYRVPVNTEAFF.

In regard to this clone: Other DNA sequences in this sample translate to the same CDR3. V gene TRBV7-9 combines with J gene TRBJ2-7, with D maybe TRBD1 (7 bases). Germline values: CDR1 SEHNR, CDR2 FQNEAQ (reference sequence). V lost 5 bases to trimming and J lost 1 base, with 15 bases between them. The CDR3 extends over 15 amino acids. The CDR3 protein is CASSPEGGQSYEQYF. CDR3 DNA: TGTGCCAGCAGCCCCGAGGGGGGACAGTCCTACGAGCAGTACTTC. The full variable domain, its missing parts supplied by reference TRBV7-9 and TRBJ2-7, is DTGVSQNPRHKITKRGQNVTFRCDPISEHNRLYWYRQTLGQGPEFLTYFQNEAQLEKSRLLSDRFSAERPKGSFSTLEIQRTEQGDSAMYLCASSPEGGQSYEQYFGPGTRLTVT.

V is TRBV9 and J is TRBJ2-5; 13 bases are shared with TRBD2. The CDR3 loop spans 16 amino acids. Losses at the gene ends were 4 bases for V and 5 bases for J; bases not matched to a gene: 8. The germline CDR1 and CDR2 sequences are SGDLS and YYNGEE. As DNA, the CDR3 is TGTGCCAGCAGCCTACTAGCGGGGGGGCCGGAGGAGACCCAGTACTTC. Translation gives CASSLLAGGPEETQYF.

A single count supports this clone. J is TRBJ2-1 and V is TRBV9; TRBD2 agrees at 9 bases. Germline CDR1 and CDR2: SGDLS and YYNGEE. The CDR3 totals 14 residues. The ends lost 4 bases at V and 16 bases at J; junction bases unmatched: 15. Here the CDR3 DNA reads TGTGCCAGCAGCCCCCACCCTGGTGCGGGGGGGTATTTCTTC. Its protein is CASSPHPGAGGYFF. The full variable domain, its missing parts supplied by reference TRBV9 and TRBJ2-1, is DSGVTQTPKHLITATGQRVTLRCSPRSGDLSVYWYQQSLDQGLQFLIQYYNGEERAKGNILERFSAQQFPDLHSELNLSSLELGDSALYFCASSPHPGAGGYFFGPGTRLTVL.

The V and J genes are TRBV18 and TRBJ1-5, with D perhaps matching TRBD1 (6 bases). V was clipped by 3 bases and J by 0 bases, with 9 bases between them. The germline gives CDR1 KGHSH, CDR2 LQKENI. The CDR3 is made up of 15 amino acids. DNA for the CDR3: TGTGCCAGCTCACCGCAGGGACATAGCAATCAGCCCCAGCATTTT. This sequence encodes CASSPQGHSNQPQHF.

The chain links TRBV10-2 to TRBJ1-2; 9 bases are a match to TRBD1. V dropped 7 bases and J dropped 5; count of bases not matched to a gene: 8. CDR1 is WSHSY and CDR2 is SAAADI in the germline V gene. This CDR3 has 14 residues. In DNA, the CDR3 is TGCGCCAGCATCGGGACAGGGCCGTTGTATGGCTACACCTTC. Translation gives CASIGTGPLYGYTF.

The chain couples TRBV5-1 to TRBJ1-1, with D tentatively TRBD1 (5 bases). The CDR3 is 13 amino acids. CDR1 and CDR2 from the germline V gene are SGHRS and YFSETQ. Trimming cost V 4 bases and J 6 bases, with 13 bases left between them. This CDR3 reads CASSGMGVPEAFF. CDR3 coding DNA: TGCGCCAGCAGCGGAATGGGGGTTCCTGAAGCTTTCTTT. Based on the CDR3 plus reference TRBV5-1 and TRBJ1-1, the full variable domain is KAGVTQTPRYLIKTRGQQVTLSCSPISGHRSVSWYQQTPGQGLQFLFEYFSETQRNKGNFPGRFSGRQFSNSRSEMNVSTLELGDSALYLCASSGMGVPEAFFGQGTRLTVV.

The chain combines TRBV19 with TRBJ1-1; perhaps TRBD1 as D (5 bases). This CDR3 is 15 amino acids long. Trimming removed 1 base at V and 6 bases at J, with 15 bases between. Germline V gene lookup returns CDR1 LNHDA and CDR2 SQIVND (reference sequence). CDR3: CASSIGLRWGAEAFF. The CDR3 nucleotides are TGTGCCAGTAGTATAGGCCTCCGGTGGGGCGCTGAAGCTTTCTTT.

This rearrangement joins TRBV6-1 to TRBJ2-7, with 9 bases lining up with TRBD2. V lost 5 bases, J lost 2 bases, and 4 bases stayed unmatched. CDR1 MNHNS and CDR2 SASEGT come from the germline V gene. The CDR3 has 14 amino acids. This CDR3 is CASSRAGGTYEQYF. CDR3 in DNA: TGTGCCAGCAGTCGAGCGGGGGGTACCTACGAGCAGTACTTC.